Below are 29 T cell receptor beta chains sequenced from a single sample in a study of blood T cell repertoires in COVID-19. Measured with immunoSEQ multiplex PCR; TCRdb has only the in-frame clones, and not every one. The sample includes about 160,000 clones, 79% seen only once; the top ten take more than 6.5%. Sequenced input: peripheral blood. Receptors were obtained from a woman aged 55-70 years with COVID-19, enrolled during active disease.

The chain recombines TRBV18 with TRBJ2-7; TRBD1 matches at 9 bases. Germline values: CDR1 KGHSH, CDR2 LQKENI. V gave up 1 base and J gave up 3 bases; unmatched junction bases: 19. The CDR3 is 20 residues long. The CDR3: CASSPRAGTGLYMGNYEQYF. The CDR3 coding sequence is TGTGCCAGCTCACCACGGGCTGGGACAGGGCTGTATATGGGGAACTACGAGCAGTACTTC. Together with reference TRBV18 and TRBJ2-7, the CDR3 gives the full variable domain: NAGVMQNPRHLVRRRGQEARLRCSPMKGHSHVYWYRQLPEEGLKFMVYLQKENIIDESGMPKERFSAEFPKEGPSILRIQQVVRGDSAAYFCASSPRAGTGLYMGNYEQYFGPGTRLTVT.

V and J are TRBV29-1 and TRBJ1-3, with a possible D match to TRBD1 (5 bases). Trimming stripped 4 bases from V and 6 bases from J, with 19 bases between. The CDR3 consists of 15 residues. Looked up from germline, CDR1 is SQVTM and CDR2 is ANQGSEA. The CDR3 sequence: CSVGSPSGAENTIYF. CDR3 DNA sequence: TGCAGCGTTGGAAGCCCAAGCGGGGCGGAAAACACCATATATTTT.

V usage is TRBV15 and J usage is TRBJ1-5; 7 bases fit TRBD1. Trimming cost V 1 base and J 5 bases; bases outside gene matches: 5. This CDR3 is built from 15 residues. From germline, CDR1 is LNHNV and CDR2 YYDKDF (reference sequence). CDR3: CATSRVTGYHQPQHF. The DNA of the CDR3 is TGTGCCACCAGCAGAGTGACAGGGTATCATCAGCCCCAGCATTTT.

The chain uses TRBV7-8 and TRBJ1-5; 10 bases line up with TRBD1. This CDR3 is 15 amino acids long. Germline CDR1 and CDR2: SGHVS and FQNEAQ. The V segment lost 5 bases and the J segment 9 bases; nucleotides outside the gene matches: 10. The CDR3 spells CASSPPGTGVPPQHF. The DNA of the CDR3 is TGTGCCAGCAGCCCCCCCGGGACAGGGGTTCCGCCCCAGCATTTT.

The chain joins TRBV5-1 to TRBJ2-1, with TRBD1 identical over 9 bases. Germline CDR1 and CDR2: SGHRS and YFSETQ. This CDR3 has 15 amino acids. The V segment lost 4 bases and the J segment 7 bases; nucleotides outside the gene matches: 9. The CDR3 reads CASSLARDRVNEQFF. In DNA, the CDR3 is TGCGCCAGCAGCCTGGCCCGGGACAGGGTTAATGAGCAGTTCTTC.

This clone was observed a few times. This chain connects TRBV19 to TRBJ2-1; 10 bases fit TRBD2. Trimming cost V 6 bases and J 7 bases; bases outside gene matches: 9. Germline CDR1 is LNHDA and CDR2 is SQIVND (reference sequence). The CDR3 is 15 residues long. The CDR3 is CASSALAGAENEQFF. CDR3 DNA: TGTGCCAGTAGCGCCCTAGCGGGAGCCGAAAATGAGCAGTTCTTC.

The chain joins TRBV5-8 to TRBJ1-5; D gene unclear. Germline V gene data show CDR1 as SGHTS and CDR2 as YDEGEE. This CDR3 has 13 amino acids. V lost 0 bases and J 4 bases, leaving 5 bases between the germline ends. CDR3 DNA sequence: TGTGCCAGCAGCTTGGACAGAAATCAGCCCCAGCATTTT. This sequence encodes CASSLDRNQPQHF.

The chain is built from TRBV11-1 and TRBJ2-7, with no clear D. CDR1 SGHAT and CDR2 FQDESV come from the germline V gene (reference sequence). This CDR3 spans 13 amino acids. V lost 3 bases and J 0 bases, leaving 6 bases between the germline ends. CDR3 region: CASSFSSSYEQYF. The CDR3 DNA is TGTGCCAGCAGCTTCTCTAGCTCCTACGAGCAGTACTTC.

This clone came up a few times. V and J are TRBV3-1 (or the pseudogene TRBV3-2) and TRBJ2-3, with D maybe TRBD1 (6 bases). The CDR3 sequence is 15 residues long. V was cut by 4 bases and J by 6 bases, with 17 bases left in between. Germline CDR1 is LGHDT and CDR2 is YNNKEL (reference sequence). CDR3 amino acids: CASSPKGVEGDTQYF. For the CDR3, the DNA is TGTGCCAGCAGCCCCAAGGGGGTCGAGGGGGATACGCAGTATTTT.

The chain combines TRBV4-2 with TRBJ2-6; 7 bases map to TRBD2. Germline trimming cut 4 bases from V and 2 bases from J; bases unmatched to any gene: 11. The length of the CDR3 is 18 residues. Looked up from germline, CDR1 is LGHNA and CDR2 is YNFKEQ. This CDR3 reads CASSLGPGGSPGANVLTF. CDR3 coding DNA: TGTGCCAGCAGCCTCGGCCCGGGGGGTTCTCCTGGGGCCAACGTCCTGACTTTC.

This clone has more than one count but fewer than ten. The CDR3 DNA reads as TGCGCCAGCAGCTTGGCTCTACAGTGGGGCCGGAACAATGAGCAGTTCTTC. As protein: CASSLALQWGRNNEQFF. The genes are TRBV5-1 and TRBJ2-1; tentative D call: TRBD1 (5 bases). CDR1 SGHRS and CDR2 YFSETQ come from the germline V gene. This CDR3 is 17 amino acids long. V lost 0 bases and J 5 bases, leaving 18 bases between the germline ends.

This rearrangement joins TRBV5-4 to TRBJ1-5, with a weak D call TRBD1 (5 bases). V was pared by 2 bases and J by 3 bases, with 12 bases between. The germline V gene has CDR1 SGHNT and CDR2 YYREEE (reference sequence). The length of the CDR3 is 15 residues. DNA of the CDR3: TGTGCCAGCAGCTTTGAGGGAGGGGACAATCAGCCCCAGCATTTT. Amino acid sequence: CASSFEGGDNQPQHF.

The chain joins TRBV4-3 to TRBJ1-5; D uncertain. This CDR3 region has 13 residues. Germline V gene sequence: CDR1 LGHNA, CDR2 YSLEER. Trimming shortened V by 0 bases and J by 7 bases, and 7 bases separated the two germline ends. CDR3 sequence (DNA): TGCGCCAGCAGCCAAGACGGGTCCCAGCCCCAGCATTTT. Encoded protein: CASSQDGSQPQHF.

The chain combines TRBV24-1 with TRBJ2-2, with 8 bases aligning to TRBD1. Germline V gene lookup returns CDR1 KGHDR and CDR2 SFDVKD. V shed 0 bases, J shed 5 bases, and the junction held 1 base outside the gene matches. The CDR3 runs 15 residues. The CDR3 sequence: CATSDLQGATGELFF. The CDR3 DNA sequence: TGTGCCACCAGTGATTTGCAGGGGGCGACCGGGGAGCTGTTTTTT.

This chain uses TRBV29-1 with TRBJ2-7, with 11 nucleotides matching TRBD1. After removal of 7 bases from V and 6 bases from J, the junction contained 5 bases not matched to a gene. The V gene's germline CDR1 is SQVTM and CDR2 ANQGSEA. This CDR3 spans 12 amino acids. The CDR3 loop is CSGGGQGGEQYF. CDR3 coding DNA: TGCAGCGGCGGGGGACAGGGGGGCGAGCAGTACTTC.

In DNA form, the CDR3 reads TGTGCCAGCAGTGGGGGAGGACAGGGTTTTGGCGGGGAGCTGTTTTTT. It codes for CASSGGGQGFGGELFF. This chain joins TRBV5-4 and TRBJ2-2; 8 bases agree with TRBD1. Trimming took 5 bases from V and 7 from J; bases not matched to a gene: 13. This CDR3 comprises 16 residues. Germline V gives CDR1 SGHNT, CDR2 YYREEE (reference sequence).

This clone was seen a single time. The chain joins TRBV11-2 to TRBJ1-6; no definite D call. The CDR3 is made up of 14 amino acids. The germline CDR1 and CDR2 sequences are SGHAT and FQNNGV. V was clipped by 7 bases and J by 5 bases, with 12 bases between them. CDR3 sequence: CASTLRGDNSPLHF. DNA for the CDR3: TGTGCCAGCACCCTCCGGGGAGATAATTCACCCCTCCACTTT.

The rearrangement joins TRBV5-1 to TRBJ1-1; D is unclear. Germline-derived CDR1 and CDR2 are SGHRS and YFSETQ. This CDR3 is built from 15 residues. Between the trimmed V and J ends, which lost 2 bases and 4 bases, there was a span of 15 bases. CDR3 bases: TGCGCCAGCAGCTTCCTGCCTTACGGAGGCACTGAAGCTTTCTTT. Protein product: CASSFLPYGGTEAFF.

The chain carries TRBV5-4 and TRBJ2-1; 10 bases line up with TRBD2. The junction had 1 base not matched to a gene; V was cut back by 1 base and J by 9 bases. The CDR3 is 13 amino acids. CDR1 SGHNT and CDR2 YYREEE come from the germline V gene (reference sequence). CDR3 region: CASSLPSGSEQFF. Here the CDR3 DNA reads TGTGCCAGCAGCTTGCCTAGCGGGAGTGAGCAGTTCTTC.

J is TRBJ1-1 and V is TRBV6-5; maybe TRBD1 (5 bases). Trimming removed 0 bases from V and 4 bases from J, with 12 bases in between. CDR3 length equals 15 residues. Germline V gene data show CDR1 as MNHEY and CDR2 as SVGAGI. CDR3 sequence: CASSYSESGVTEAFF. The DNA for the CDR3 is TGTGCCAGCAGTTACTCAGAATCGGGGGTCACTGAAGCTTTCTTT.

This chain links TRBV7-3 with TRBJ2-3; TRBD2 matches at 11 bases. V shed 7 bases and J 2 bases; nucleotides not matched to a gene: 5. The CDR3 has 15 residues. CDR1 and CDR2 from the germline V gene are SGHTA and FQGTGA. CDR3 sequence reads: CASNVLAGVTDTQYF. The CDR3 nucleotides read TGTGCCAGCAACGTACTAGCGGGAGTCACAGATACGCAGTATTTT.

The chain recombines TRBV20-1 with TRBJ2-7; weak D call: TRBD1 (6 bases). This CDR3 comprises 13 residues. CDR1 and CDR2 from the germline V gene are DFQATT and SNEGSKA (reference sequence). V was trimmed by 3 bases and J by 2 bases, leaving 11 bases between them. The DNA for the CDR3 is TGCAGTGCTAGTCCCGGACAGACCTACGAGCAGTACTTC. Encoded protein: CSASPGQTYEQYF.

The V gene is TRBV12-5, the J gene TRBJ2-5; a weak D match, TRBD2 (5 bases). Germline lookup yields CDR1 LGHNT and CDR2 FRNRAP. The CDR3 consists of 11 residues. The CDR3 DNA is TGTCCGGACGGGGAGCGGGAGACCCAGTACTTC. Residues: CPDGERETQYF.

The CDR3 nucleotides are TGCAGCGTCCTACAGGTGTATAGCACAGATACGCAGTATTTT. It encodes CSVLQVYSTDTQYF. V and J are TRBV29-1 and TRBJ2-3, with a possible D match to TRBD1 (5 bases). Germline CDR1 reads SQVTM; CDR2 reads ANQGSEA. Trimming stripped 6 bases from V and 0 bases from J, with 13 bases between. There are 14 residues in the CDR3.

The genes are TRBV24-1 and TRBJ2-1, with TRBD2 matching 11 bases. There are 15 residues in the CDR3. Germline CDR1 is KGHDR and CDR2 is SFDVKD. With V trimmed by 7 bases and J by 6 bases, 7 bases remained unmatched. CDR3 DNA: TGTGCCACCAGCCCGACTAGCGGGAAGGTCAATGAGCAGTTCTTC. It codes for CATSPTSGKVNEQFF.

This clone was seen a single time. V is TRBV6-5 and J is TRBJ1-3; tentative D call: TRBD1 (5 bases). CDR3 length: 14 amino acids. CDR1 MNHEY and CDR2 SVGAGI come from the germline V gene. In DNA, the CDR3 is TGTGCTTCCTCTTCCGGGGGCTCTGGAAACACCATATATTTT. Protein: CASSSGGSGNTIYF.

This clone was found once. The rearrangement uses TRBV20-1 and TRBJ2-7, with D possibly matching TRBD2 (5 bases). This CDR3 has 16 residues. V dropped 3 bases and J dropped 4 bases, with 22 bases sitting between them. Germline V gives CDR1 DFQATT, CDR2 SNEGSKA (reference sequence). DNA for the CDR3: TGCAGTGCTAGTGGAATACCCGGCCGGGGAGCTTACGAGCAGTACTTC. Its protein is CSASGIPGRGAYEQYF.

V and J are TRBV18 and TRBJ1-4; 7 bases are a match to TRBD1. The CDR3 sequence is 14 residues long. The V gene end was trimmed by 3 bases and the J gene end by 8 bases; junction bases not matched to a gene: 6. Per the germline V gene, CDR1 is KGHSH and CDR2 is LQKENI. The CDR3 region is CASSPDRVHEKLFF. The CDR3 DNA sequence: TGTGCCAGCTCACCCGACAGGGTACACGAAAAACTGTTTTTT.

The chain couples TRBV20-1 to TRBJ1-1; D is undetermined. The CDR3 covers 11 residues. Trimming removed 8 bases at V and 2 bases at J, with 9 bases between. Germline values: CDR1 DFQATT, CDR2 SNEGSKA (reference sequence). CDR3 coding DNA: TGCAGTCTTACACGAAACACTGAAGCTTTCTTT. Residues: CSLTRNTEAFF.